The text below deals with one T cell receptor beta chain. The assay was carried out at the deep level. Among the unsorted PBMC samples, replicate PCRs used 300 ng DNA, approximately 30,000 T cell genomes. TCRdb's table, derived via immunoSEQ multiplex PCR, lists solely in-frame clones and lacks some. In the table there are about 560,000 clones, 70% to 80% of which are singletons. The sample originates from a study of shared clonotypes between healthy human individuals. V lost 1 base and J lost 2; bases outside the gene matches: 7. Germline CDR1 and CDR2: MGHRA and YSYEKL. This CDR3 has 16 amino acids. Each of the donors was a healthy adult who was HIV-negative and had not had a recent acute infection or vaccination. Genomic DNA, for the unsorted samples, came from tens of millions of PBMCs.

The sequence derives from a woman in her thirties or forties in good health. Some clones in this sample may be carry-over from other donors' samples. The chain combines TRBV4-1 with TRBJ2-5; TRBD2 matches 7 bases. Input material: PBMCs. CDR3: CASSQGNLAVQETQYF. DNA for the CDR3: TGCGCCAGCAGCCAAGGTAACCTAGCGGTACAAGAGACCCAGTACTTC.